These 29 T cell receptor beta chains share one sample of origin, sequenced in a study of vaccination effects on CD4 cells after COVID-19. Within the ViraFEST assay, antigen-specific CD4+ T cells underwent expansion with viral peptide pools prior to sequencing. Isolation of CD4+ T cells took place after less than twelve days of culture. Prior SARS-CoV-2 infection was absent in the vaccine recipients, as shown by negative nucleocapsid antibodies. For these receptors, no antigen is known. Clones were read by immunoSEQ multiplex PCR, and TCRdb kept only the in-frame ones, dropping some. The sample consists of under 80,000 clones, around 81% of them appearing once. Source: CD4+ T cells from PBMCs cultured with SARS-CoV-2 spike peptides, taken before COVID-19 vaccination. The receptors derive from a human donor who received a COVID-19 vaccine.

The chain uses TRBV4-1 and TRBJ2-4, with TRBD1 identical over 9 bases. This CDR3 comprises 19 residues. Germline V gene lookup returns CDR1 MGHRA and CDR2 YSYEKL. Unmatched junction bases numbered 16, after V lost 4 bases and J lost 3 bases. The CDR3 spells CASSLATRDRDSGKNIQYF. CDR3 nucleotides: TGCGCCAGCAGCCTTGCAACTCGGGACAGGGATAGTGGCAAAAACATTCAGTACTTC.

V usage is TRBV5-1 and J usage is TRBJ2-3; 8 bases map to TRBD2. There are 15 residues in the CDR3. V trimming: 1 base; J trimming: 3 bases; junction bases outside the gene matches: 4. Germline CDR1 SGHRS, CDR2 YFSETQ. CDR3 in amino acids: CASSLITGGTDTQYF. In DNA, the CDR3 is TGCGCCAGCAGCTTGATAACGGGGGGGACAGATACGCAGTATTTT.

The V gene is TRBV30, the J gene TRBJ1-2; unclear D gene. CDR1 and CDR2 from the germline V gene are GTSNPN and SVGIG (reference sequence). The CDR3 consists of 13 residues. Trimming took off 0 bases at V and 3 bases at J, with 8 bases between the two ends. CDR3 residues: CAWSVLWDYGYTF. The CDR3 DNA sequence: TGTGCCTGGAGTGTACTGTGGGACTATGGCTACACCTTC.

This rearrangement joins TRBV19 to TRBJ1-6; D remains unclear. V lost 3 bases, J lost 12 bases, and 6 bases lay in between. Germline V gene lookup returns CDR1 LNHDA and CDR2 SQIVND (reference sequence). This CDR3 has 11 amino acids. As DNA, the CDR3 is TGTGCCAGTAGTATGGGTGAACCCCTCCACTTT. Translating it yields CASSMGEPLHF.

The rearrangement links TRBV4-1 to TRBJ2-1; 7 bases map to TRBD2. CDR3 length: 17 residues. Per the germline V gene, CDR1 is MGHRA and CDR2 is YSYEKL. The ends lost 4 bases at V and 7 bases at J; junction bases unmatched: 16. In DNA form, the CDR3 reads TGCGCCAGCAGCCGAGGACTAGTGCAGGCGACGGGGAATGAGCAGTTCTTC. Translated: CASSRGLVQATGNEQFF.

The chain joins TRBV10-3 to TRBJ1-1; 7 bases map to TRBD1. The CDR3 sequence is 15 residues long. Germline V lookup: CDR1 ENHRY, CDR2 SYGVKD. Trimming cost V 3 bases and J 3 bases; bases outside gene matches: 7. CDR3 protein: CAISDENRGHTEAFF. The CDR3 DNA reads TGTGCCATCAGTGATGAAAACAGGGGCCACACTGAAGCTTTCTTT.

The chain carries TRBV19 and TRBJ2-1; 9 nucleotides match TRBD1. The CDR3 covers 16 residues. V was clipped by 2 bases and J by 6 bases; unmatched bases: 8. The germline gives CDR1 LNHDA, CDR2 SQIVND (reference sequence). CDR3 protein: CASSITRDRARNEQFF. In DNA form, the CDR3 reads TGTGCCAGTAGTATAACCCGGGACAGGGCACGCAATGAGCAGTTCTTC.

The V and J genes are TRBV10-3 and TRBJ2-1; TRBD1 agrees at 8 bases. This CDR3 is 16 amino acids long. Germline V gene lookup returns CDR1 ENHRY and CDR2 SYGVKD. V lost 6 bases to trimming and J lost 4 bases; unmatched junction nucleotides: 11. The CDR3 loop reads CAISPLTGDFYNEQFF. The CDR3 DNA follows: TGTGCCATCAGCCCTCTGACAGGGGACTTTTACAATGAGCAGTTCTTC.

In DNA, the CDR3 is TGTGCCAGCGTCAATCGGGGGGGCTATGGCTACACCTTC. Protein: CASVNRGGYGYTF. V gene TRBV2 combines with J gene TRBJ1-2; the D gene is possibly TRBD1 (5 bases). CDR3 length: 13 amino acids. Trimming removed 8 bases at V and 4 bases at J, with 14 bases between. CDR1 SNHLY and CDR2 FYNNEI come from the germline V gene.

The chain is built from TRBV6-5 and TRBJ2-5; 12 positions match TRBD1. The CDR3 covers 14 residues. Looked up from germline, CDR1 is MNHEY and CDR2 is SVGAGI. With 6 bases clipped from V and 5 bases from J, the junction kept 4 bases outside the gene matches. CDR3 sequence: CASSRDRGLETQYF. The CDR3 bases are TGTGCCAGCAGCCGGGACAGGGGGCTGGAGACCCAGTACTTC.

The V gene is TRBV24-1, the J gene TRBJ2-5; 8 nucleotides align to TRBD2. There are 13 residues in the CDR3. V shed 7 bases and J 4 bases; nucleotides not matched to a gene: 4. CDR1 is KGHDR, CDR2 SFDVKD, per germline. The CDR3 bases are TGTGCCACCAGCGCGGGGGGAGGAGAGACCCAGTACTTC. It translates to CATSAGGGETQYF.

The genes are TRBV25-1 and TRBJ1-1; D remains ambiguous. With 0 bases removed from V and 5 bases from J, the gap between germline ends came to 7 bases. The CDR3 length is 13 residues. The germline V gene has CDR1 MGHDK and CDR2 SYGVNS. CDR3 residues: CASSEYYTTEAFF. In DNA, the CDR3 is TGTGCCAGCAGTGAATACTACACAACTGAAGCTTTCTTT.

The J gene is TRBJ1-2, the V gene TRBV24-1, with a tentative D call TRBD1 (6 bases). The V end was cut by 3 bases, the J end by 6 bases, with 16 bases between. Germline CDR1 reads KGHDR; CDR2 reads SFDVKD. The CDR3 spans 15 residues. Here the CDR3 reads CATSDLGGQIDGYTF. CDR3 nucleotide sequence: TGTGCCACCAGTGATCTAGGCGGACAGATTGATGGCTACACCTTC.

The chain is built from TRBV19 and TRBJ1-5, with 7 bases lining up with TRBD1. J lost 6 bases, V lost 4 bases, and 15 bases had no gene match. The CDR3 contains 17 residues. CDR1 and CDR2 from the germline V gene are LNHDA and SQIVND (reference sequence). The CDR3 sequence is CASSTRSDRVLSQPQHF. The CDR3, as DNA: TGTGCCAGTAGTACCCGATCCGACAGGGTATTAAGTCAGCCCCAGCATTTT. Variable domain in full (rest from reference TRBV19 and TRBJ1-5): DGGITQSPKYLFRKEGQNVTLSCEQNLNHDAMYWYRQDPGQGLRLIYYSQIVNDFQKGDIAEGYSVSREKKESFPLTVTSAQKNPTAFYLCASSTRSDRVLSQPQHFGDGTRLSIL.

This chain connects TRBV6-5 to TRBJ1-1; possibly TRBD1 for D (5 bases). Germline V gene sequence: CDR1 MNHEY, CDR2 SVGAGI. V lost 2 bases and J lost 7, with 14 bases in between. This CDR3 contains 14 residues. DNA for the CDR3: TGTGCCAGCAGTTACCGTGGGGGTATGGGTGAAGCTTTCTTT. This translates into CASSYRGGMGEAFF.

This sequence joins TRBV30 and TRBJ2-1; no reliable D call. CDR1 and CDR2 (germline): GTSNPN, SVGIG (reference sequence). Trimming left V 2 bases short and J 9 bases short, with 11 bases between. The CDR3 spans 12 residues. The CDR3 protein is CAWSSSNIEQFF. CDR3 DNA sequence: TGTGCCTGGAGTTCCTCAAATATTGAGCAGTTCTTC.

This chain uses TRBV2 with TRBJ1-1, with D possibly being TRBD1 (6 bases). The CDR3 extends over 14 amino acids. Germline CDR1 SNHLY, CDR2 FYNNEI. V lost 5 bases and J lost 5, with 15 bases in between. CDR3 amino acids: CASSITGIGTEAFF. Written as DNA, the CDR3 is TGTGCCAGCAGTATTACAGGGATTGGTACTGAAGCTTTCTTT.

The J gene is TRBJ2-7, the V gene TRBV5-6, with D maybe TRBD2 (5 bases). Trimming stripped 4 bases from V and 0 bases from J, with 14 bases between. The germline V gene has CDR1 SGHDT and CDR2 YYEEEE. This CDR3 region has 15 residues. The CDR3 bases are TGTGCCAGCAGCCTCCTGGACTCAACCTCCTACGAGCAGTACGTC. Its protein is CASSLLDSTSYEQYV.

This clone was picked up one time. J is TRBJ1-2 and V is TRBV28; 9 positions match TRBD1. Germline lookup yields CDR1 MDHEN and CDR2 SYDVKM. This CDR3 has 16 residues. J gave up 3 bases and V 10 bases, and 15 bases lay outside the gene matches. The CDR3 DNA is TGTGCCACCAAAACCCCGGGACAGGGATCCTACTATGGCTACACCTTC. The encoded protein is CATKTPGQGSYYGYTF.

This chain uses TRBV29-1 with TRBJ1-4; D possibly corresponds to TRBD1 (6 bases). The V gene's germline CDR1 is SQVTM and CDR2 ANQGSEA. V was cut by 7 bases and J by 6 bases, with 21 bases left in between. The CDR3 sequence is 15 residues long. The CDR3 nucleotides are TGCAGCGCCGGAGGGGGACACCCAGGGGATGAAAAACTGTTTTTT. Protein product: CSAGGGHPGDEKLFF.

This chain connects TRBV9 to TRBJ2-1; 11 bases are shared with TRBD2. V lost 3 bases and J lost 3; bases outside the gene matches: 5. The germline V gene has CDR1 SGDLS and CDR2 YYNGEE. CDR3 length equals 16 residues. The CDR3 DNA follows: TGTGCCAGCAGCGCCACTAGCGGGGGATTCTACAATGAGCAGTTCTTC. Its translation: CASSATSGGFYNEQFF.

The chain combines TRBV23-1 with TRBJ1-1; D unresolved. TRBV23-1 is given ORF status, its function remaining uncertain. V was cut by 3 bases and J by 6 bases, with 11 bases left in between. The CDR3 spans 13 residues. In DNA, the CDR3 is TGCGCCAGCAGTCACGGCCGAACACCTGAAGCTTTCTTT. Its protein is CASSHGRTPEAFF.

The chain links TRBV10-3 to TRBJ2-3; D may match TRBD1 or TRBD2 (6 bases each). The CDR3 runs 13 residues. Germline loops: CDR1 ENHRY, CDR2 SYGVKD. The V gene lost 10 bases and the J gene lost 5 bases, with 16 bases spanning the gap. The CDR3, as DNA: TGTGCCAGCCGGGGGCAGGGTAAAGATACGCAGTATTTT. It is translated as CASRGQGKDTQYF.

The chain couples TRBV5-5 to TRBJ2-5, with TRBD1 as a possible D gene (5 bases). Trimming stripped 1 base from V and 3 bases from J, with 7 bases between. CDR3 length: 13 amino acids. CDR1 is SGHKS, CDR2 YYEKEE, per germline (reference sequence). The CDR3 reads CASSLLGEETQYF. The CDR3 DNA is TGTGCCAGCAGCTTGTTAGGGGAAGAGACCCAGTACTTC.

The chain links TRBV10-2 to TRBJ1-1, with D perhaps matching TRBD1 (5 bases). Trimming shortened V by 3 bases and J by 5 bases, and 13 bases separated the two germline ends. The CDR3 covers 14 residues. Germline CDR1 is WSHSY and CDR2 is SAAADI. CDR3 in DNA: TGCGCCAGCAGTGAACATGCAGGGAGGACTGAAGCTTTCTTT. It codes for CASSEHAGRTEAFF.

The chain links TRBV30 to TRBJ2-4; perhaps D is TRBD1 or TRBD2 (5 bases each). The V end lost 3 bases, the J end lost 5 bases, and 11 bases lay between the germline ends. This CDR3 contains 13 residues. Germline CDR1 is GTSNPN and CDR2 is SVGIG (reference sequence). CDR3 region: CAWSPGPQNIQYF. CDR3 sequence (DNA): TGTGCCTGGAGCCCGGGACCACAAAACATTCAGTACTTC.

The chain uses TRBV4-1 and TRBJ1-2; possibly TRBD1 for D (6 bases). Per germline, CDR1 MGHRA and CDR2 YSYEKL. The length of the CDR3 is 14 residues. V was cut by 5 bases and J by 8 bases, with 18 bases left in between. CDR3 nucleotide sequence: TGCGCCAGCAGCTACCCCAGGGGACTGAGGGGCTACACCTTC. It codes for CASSYPRGLRGYTF.

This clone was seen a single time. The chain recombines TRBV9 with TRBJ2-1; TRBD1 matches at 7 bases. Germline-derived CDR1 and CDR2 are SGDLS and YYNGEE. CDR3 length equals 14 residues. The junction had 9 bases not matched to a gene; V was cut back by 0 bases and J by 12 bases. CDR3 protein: CASSVEGAPDGQFF. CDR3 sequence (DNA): TGTGCCAGCAGCGTAGAGGGGGCCCCAGACGGGCAGTTCTTC.

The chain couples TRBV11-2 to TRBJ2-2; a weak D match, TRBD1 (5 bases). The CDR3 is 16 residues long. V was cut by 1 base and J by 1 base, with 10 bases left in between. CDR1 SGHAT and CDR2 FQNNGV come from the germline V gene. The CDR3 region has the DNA TGTGCCAGCAGCTTAGGCGGTCAGGGGAACACCGGGGAGCTGTTTTTT. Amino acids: CASSLGGQGNTGELFF.